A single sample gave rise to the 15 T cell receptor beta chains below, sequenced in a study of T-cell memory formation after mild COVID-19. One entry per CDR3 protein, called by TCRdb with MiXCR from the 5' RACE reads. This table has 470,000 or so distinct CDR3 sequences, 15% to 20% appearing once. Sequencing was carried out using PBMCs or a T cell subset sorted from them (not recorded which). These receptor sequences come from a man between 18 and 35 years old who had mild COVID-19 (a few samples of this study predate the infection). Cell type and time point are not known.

CDR3 protein: CASSLGGLGTEAFF. Written as DNA, the CDR3 is TGTGCCAGCAGCTTAGGAGGGCTGGGCACTGAAGCTTTCTTT. The chain couples TRBV7-2 to TRBJ1-1; no reliable D call. The CDR3 sequence is 14 residues long. The germline CDR1 and CDR2 sequences are SGHTA and FQGNSA. V shed 1 base and J shed 4 bases, with 10 bases lying between them. Full variable domain (remainder filled in from reference TRBV7-2 and TRBJ1-1): GAGVSQSPSNKVTEKGKDVELRCDPISGHTALYWYRQSLGQGLEFLIYFQGNSAPDKSGLPSDRFSAERTGGSVSTLTIQRTQQEDSAVYLCASSLGGLGTEAFFGQGTRLTVV.

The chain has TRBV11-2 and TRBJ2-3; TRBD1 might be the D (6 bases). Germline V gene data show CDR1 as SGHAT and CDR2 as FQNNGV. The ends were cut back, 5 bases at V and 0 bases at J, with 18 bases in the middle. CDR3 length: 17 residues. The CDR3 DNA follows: TGTGCCAGCAGCCCTCGCCCTGGGGGCTCGAGCACAGATACGCAGTATTTT. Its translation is CASSPRPGGSSTDTQYF.

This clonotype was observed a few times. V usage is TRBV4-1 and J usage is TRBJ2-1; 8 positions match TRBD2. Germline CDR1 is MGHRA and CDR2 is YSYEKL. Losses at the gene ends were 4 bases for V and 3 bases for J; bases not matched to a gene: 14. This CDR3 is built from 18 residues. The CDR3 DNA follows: TGCGCCAGCAGCCGAGCGGTGGTCAAGAGCGGGGGCTACAATGAGCAGTTCTTC. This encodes CASSRAVVKSGGYNEQFF.

The CDR3 protein is CASSLGRWYGYTF. For the CDR3, the DNA is TGTGCCAGCAGCTTAGGCCGTTGGTATGGCTACACCTTC. The rearrangement joins TRBV13 to TRBJ1-2, with D hard to call. Per the germline V gene, CDR1 is PRHDT and CDR2 is FYEKMQ (reference sequence). The CDR3 loop spans 13 amino acids. V was cut by 0 bases and J by 5 bases, with 7 bases left in between.

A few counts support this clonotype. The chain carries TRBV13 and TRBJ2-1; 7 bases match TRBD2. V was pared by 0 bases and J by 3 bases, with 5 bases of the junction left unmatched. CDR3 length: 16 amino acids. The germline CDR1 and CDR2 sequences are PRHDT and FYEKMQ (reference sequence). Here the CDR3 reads CASSLGLAGDYNEQFF. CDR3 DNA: TGTGCCAGCAGCTTAGGACTTGCGGGGGACTACAATGAGCAGTTCTTC.

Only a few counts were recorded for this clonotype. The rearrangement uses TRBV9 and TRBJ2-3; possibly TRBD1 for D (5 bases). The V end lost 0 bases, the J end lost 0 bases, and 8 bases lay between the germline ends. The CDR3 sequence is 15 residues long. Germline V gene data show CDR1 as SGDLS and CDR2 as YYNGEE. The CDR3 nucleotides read TGTGCCAGCAGCGTAGGACAGAGTAGCACAGATACGCAGTATTTT. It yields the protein CASSVGQSSTDTQYF.

CDR3 DNA sequence: TGCAGCGTTGCGGGACAGACCGGGGAAAAACTGTTTTTT. Its protein product is CSVAGQTGEKLFF. The V call is TRBV29-1, the J call TRBJ1-4; TRBD1 aligns across 7 bases. Looked up from germline, CDR1 is SQVTM and CDR2 is ANQGSEA. There are 13 residues in the CDR3. With 4 bases clipped from V and 8 bases from J, the junction kept 7 bases outside the gene matches.

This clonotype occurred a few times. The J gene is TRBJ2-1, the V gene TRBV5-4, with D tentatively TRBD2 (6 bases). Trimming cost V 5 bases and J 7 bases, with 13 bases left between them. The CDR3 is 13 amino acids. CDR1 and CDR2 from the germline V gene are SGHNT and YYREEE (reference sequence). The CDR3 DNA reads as TGTGCCAGCAGACTCGTCGGGAGTAATGAGCAGTTCTTC. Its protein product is CASRLVGSNEQFF.

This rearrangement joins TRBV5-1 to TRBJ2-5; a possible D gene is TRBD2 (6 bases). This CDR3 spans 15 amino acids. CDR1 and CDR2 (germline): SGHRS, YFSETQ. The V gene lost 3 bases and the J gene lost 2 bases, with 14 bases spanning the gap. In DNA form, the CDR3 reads TGCGCCAGCAGCTCCTCCGGGACTGGTCAAGAGACCCAGTACTTC. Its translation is CASSSSGTGQETQYF.

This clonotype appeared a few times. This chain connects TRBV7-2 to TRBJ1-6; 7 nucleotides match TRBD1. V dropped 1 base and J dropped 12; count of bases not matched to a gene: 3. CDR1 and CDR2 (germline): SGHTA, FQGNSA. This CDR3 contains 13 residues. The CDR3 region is CASSLGQGGPLHF. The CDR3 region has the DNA TGTGCCAGCAGCTTAGGACAGGGAGGACCCCTCCACTTT.

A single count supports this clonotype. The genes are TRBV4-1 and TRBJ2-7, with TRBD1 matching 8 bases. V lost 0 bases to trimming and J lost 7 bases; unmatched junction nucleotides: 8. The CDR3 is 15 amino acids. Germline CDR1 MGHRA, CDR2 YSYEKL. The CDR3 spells CASSQDSGGFLEQYF. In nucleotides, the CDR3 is TGCGCCAGCAGCCAAGACTCAGGGGGCTTCTTAGAGCAGTACTTC.

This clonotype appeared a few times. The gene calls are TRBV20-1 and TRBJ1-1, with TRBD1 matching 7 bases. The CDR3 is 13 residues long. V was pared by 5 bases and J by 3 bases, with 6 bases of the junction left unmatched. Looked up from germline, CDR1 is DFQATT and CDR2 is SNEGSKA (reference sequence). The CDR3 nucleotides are TGCAGTGCTGGGGCAGGGGGTTACACTGAAGCTTTCTTT. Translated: CSAGAGGYTEAFF.

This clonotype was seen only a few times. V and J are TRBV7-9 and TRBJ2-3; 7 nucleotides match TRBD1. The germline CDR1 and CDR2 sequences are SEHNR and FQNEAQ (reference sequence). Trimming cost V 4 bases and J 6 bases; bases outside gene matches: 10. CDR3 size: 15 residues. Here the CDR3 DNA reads TGTGCCAGCAGCTGGCAGGGGGTGGTAGGGGATACGCAGTATTTT. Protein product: CASSWQGVVGDTQYF.

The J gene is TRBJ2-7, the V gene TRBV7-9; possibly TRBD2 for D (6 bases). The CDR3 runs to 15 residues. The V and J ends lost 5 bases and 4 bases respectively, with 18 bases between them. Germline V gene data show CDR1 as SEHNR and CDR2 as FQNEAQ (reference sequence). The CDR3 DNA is TGTGCCAGCAGCGTGGACGGACTAACCCCTTACGAGCAGTACGTC. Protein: CASSVDGLTPYEQYV.

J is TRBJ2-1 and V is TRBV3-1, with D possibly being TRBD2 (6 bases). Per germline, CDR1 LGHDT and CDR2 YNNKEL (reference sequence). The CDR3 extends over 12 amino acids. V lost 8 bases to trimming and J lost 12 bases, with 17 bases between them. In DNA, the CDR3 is TGTGCCAGCGGTCTCAGGCGGGACGTGCAGTTCTTC. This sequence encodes CASGLRRDVQFF.